What follows is one T cell receptor beta chain and its context. The V end was cut by 5 bases, the J end by 5 bases, with 19 bases between. CDR1 SEHNR and CDR2 FQNEAQ come from the germline V gene (reference sequence). The CDR3 extends over 16 amino acids. This record belongs to a study of blood T cell repertoires in COVID-19. While infection was still active, Seattle patients were enrolled and then followed longitudinally. Per the original data handling: Reference gene primer amplification yielded estimated nucleated cell counts. Only in-frame clones appear in the TCRdb table, and some are missing; sequencing was by immunoSEQ multiplex PCR. Clone size and the V and J calls come from that table; the DNA yielded D and trimming. This table has 150,000 or so clones, 80% to 90% appearing once.

V and J are TRBV7-9 and TRBJ2-1, with a possible D match to TRBD1 (5 bases). This clonotype was sampled from a woman aged 45 to 65 with COVID-19, enrolled during active disease. Specimen: peripheral blood. CDR3 nucleotides: TGTGCCAGCAGCACGCGGACAACCTCTGGACACAATGAGCAGTTCTTC. This encodes CASSTRTTSGHNEQFF.